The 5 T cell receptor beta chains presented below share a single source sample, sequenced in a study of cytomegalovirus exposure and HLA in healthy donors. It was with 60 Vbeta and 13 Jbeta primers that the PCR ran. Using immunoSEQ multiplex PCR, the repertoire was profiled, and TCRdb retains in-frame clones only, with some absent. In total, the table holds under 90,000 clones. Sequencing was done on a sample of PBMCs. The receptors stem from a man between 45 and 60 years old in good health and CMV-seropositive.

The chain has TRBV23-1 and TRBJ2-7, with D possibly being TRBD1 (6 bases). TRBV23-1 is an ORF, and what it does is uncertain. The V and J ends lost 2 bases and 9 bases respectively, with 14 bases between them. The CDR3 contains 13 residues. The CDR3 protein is CASSQEQGEAQYF. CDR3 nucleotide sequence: TGCGCCAGCAGTCAAGAACAGGGCGAGGCGCAGTACTTC.

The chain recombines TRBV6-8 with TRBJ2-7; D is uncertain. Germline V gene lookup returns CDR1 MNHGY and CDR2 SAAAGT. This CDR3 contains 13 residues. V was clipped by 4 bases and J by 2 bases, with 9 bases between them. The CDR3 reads CASSFPDTYEQYF. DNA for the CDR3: TGTGCCAGCAGTTTCCCCGACACCTACGAGCAGTACTTC.

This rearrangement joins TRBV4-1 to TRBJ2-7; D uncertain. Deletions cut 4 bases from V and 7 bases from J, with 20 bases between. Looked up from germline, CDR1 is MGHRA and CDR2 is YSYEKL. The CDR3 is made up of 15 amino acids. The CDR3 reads CASSPQDLPQEEQYF. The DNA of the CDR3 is TGCGCCAGCAGCCCCCAAGACCTCCCCCAGGAAGAGCAGTACTTC.

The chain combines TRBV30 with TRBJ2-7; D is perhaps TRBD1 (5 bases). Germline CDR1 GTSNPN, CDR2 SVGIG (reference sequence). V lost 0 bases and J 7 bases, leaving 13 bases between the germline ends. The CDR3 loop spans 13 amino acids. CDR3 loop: CAWSVRQSLEQYV. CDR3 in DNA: TGTGCCTGGAGTGTACGACAGAGCCTAGAGCAGTACGTC.

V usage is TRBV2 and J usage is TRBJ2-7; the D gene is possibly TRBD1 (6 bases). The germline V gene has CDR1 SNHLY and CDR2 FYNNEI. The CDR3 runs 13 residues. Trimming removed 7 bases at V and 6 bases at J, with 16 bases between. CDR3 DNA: TGTGCCAGCAACAGGGCACGGACCCCCGAGCAGTACGTC. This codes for CASNRARTPEQYV.